One sample yielded the 30 T cell receptor beta chains listed below, sequenced in a study of blood T cell repertoires in COVID-19. This table comes from immunoSEQ multiplex PCR, and its TCRdb copy is limited to in-frame clones, with some not included. This sample yields approximately 77,000 clones, of which roughly 85% are seen a single time; 2% belongs to the top ten. The sequencing input was peripheral blood. All receptors come from a young man with acute or convalescent COVID-19.

In DNA, the CDR3 is TGTGCCACCAGCATCCGGGACAGGGGACAGCCCCAGCATTTT. Residues: CATSIRDRGQPQHF. The chain uses TRBV15 and TRBJ1-5; 10 bases align to TRBD1. The germline CDR1 and CDR2 sequences are LNHNV and YYDKDF (reference sequence). The ends lost 4 bases at V and 7 bases at J; junction bases unmatched: 4. The CDR3 totals 14 residues.

The rearrangement joins TRBV4-3 to TRBJ1-6, with TRBD1 matching 12 bases. The CDR3 has 17 amino acids. Germline trimming cut 0 bases from V and 6 bases from J; bases unmatched to any gene: 3. Looked up from germline, CDR1 is LGHNA and CDR2 is YSLEER. This chain's CDR3 is CASSQDWGQGANSPLHF. Here the CDR3 DNA reads TGCGCCAGCAGCCAAGATTGGGGACAGGGGGCTAATTCACCCCTCCACTTT.

This chain uses TRBV3-1 (or the pseudogene TRBV3-2) with TRBJ2-2; tentatively, D is TRBD2 (5 bases). CDR3 length: 12 residues. The ends were cut back, 6 bases at V and 5 bases at J, with 7 bases in the middle. The germline V gene encodes CDR1 LGHDT and CDR2 YNNKEL (reference sequence). The CDR3 DNA follows: TGTGCCAGCAGTCGGGAAACCGGGGAGCTGTTTTTT. Translation gives CASSRETGELFF.

The gene calls are TRBV7-3 and TRBJ2-1; 8 bases match TRBD2. The CDR3 consists of 16 residues. J gave up 4 bases and V 5 bases, and 10 bases lay outside the gene matches. Per the germline V gene, CDR1 is SGHTA and CDR2 is FQGTGA. Here the CDR3 reads CASSTPTSGGYNEQFF. DNA for the CDR3: TGTGCCAGCAGCACACCAACTAGCGGAGGGTACAATGAGCAGTTCTTC. Filled out from reference TRBV7-3 and TRBJ2-1, the complete variable domain reads GAGVSQTPSNKVTEKGKYVELRCDPISGHTALYWYRQSLGQGPEFLIYFQGTGAADDSGLPNDRFFAVRPEGSVSTLKIQRTERGDSAVYLCASSTPTSGGYNEQFFGPGTRLTVL.

The chain couples TRBV4-2 to TRBJ1-1; D uncertain. CDR1 and CDR2 from the germline V gene are LGHNA and YNFKEQ. This CDR3 comprises 17 residues. The ends were cut back, 0 bases at V and 2 bases at J, with 16 bases in the middle. The CDR3 protein is CASSQETGISLNTEAFF. For the CDR3, the DNA is TGTGCCAGCAGCCAAGAAACGGGGATTTCCCTCAACACTGAAGCTTTCTTT.

This chain joins TRBV15 and TRBJ2-1; 11 nucleotides line up with TRBD2. The length of the CDR3 is 19 residues. V trimming: 2 bases; J trimming: 4 bases; junction bases outside the gene matches: 13. From germline, CDR1 is LNHNV and CDR2 YYDKDF (reference sequence). CDR3 region: CATSRTNLAGGKIYNEQFF. CDR3 bases: TGTGCCACCAGCAGAACGAATCTAGCGGGAGGAAAAATTTACAATGAGCAGTTCTTC.

The sample holds one count of this clone. This chain uses TRBV5-1 with TRBJ2-5; 8 bases are a match to TRBD1. This CDR3 spans 16 amino acids. CDR1 SGHRS and CDR2 YFSETQ come from the germline V gene. V dropped 1 base and J dropped 4; count of bases not matched to a gene: 9. The CDR3 here is CASSLLGSGQAETQYF. CDR3 bases: TGCGCCAGCAGCTTGTTAGGTTCGGGACAGGCAGAGACCCAGTACTTC.

The V and J genes are TRBV7-2 and TRBJ1-5; 7 nucleotides line up with TRBD1. The CDR3 spans 16 residues. CDR1 is SGHTA and CDR2 is FQGNSA in the germline V gene. With 2 bases clipped from V and 6 bases from J, the junction kept 10 bases outside the gene matches. CDR3 coding DNA: TGTGCCAGCAGCTTATCCCCGGACAGGCCCACTCAGCCCCAGCATTTT. Protein: CASSLSPDRPTQPQHF.

This chain connects TRBV6-5 to TRBJ1-2, with 9 bases matching TRBD1. Germline CDR1 reads MNHEY; CDR2 reads SVGAGI. This CDR3 has 15 amino acids. Trimming took 7 bases from V and 7 from J; bases not matched to a gene: 13. The CDR3 bases are TGTGCCAGCACAAACGGGGACAGGGATTTAGGTGGCTACACCTTC. Protein: CASTNGDRDLGGYTF.

The chain is built from TRBV24-1 and TRBJ1-2, with TRBD1 matching over 8 bases. Unmatched junction bases numbered 10, after V lost 5 bases and J lost 6 bases. The CDR3 extends over 15 amino acids. Germline CDR1 and CDR2: KGHDR and SFDVKD. This chain's CDR3 is CATSGTQGALDGYTF. The CDR3 DNA reads as TGTGCCACCAGTGGTACCCAGGGGGCGTTAGATGGCTACACCTTC.

The J gene is TRBJ1-5, the V gene TRBV2; D possibly corresponds to TRBD1 (5 bases). CDR3 length equals 13 residues. The V end lost 8 bases, the J end lost 4 bases, and 12 bases lay between the germline ends. Germline values: CDR1 SNHLY, CDR2 FYNNEI. The CDR3 here is CASGTEGNQPQHF. The CDR3, as DNA: TGTGCCAGCGGGACGGAGGGAAATCAGCCCCAGCATTTT.

V and J are TRBV27 and TRBJ2-1; perhaps TRBD2 as D (5 bases). CDR1 is MNHEY and CDR2 is SMNVEV in the germline V gene (reference sequence). V lost 4 bases, J lost 4 bases, and 14 bases lay in between. The CDR3 has 15 residues. The CDR3 here is CASSSPTRTYNEQFF. CDR3 sequence (DNA): TGTGCCAGCAGTTCACCAACCCGGACTTACAATGAGCAGTTCTTC.

The chain uses TRBV7-9 and TRBJ2-7; 7 bases agree with TRBD2. Germline V gene sequence: CDR1 SEHNR, CDR2 FQNEAQ (reference sequence). With V trimmed by 5 bases and J by 7 bases, 8 bases remained unmatched. The CDR3 is 13 amino acids. In nucleotides, the CDR3 is TGTGCCAGCAGCCAAGGGGCGGGGGATGAGCAGTACGTC. Translated: CASSQGAGDEQYV.

The chain couples TRBV9 to TRBJ2-7, with 7 nucleotides matching TRBD2. V lost 4 bases and J lost 3; bases outside the gene matches: 13. The CDR3 is 16 residues long. Germline CDR1 SGDLS, CDR2 YYNGEE. DNA for the CDR3: TGTGCCAGCAGCCCGGTCCCGCGGGAGTACCTCTACGAGCAGTACTTC. Residues: CASSPVPREYLYEQYF. The whole variable domain, remainder taken from reference TRBV9 and TRBJ2-7, is DSGVTQTPKHLITATGQRVTLRCSPRSGDLSVYWYQQSLDQGLQFLIQYYNGEERAKGNILERFSAQQFPDLHSELNLSSLELGDSALYFCASSPVPREYLYEQYFGPGTRLTVT.

The chain links TRBV6-5 to TRBJ2-7; maybe TRBD2 (6 bases). Germline values: CDR1 MNHEY, CDR2 SVGAGI. CDR3 length: 11 residues. V was shortened by 7 bases and J by 9 bases, with 13 bases between the two germline ends. CDR3 DNA sequence: TGTGCCAGCACTAACGGGGGACTGCAGTACTTC. Protein product: CASTNGGLQYF.

The rearrangement links TRBV5-1 to TRBJ2-3, with TRBD2 as a possible D gene (7 bases). This CDR3 is 16 amino acids long. The germline V and J ends were trimmed by 0 bases and 0 bases, with 11 bases remaining between them. Germline values: CDR1 SGHRS, CDR2 YFSETQ. This CDR3 is CASSLEGGASTDTQYF. In DNA form, the CDR3 reads TGCGCCAGCAGCTTGGAGGGGGGGGCGAGCACAGATACGCAGTATTTT. Complete variable domain (other parts from reference TRBV5-1 and TRBJ2-3): KAGVTQTPRYLIKTRGQQVTLSCSPISGHRSVSWYQQTPGQGLQFLFEYFSETQRNKGNFPGRFSGRQFSNSRSEMNVSTLELGDSALYLCASSLEGGASTDTQYFGPGTRLTVL.

In this sample, this clone turned up once. The chain uses TRBV29-1 and TRBJ1-5, with 7 bases aligning to TRBD1. CDR3 length: 14 residues. Germline V CDR1 and CDR2: SQVTM, ANQGSEA. V was clipped by 5 bases and J by 7 bases; unmatched bases: 11. The CDR3, as DNA: TGCAGCGTTAGGACAGGTTCGTTGGGCCAGCCCCAGCATTTT. As protein: CSVRTGSLGQPQHF.

The rearrangement uses TRBV7-9 and TRBJ2-1; 12 bases agree with TRBD2. The V gene's germline CDR1 is SEHNR and CDR2 FQNEAQ (reference sequence). The CDR3 consists of 17 residues. V dropped 3 bases and J dropped 6; count of bases not matched to a gene: 9. CDR3 region: CASSFLRASGGANEQFF. Here the CDR3 DNA reads TGTGCCAGCAGCTTCCTCAGGGCTAGCGGGGGGGCCAATGAGCAGTTCTTC.

The chain couples TRBV12-3 or TRBV12-4 to TRBJ2-1; unclear D gene. Between the trimmed V and J ends, which lost 3 bases and 6 bases, there was a span of 9 bases. The CDR3 loop spans 13 amino acids. CDR3 protein: CASSLGSRNEQFF. CDR3 sequence (DNA): TGTGCCAGCAGTTTGGGCAGCCGCAATGAGCAGTTCTTC.

The CDR3 DNA sequence: TGTGCCAGCACAAAGGTGGCTAGCGGGGGGAATGAGCAGTTCTTC. This gives the protein CASTKVASGGNEQFF. This chain joins TRBV27 and TRBJ2-1; 11 bases fit TRBD2. CDR3 length: 15 amino acids. Germline CDR1 MNHEY, CDR2 SMNVEV (reference sequence). Trimming at V came to 7 bases and at J to 7 bases, leaving 9 bases not matched to a gene.

This clone has just one count. The chain employs TRBV11-3 and TRBJ2-5; no clear D. The V gene lost 4 bases and the J gene lost 5 bases, with 11 bases spanning the gap. Germline lookup yields CDR1 SGHNT and CDR2 YENEEA. CDR3 length: 13 amino acids. The CDR3 protein is CASSSAGPETQYF. The CDR3 DNA reads as TGTGCCAGCAGCTCCGCTGGGCCCGAGACCCAGTACTTC.

The CDR3 loop reads CASRSILSTDTQYF. The CDR3 DNA follows: TGTGCCAGCAGATCTATTCTCAGCACAGATACGCAGTATTTT. V usage is TRBV2 and J usage is TRBJ2-3; D remains unclear. CDR1 and CDR2 (germline): SNHLY, FYNNEI. The CDR3 runs 14 residues. Trimming took off 6 bases at V and 0 bases at J, with 10 bases between the two ends.

The chain carries TRBV7-9 and TRBJ1-6; TRBD1 matches 9 bases. The CDR3 covers 16 residues. From germline, CDR1 is SEHNR and CDR2 FQNEAQ (reference sequence). V lost 5 bases to trimming and J lost 7 bases; unmatched junction nucleotides: 9. The DNA of the CDR3 is TGTGCCAGCAGCCCAGAGGTGGGACAGGGAAATTCACCCCTCCACTTT. It is translated as CASSPEVGQGNSPLHF.

V and J are TRBV23-1 and TRBJ2-7, with D perhaps TRBD2 (6 bases). TRBV23-1 is noted as an ORF with a role that remains uncertain. CDR3 length: 19 residues. Between the trimmed V and J ends, which lost 4 bases and 2 bases, there was a span of 27 bases. CDR3 sequence reads: CASSLKSPKWGGETYEQYF. CDR3 DNA sequence: TGCGCCAGCAGTCTTAAATCCCCGAAGTGGGGAGGAGAGACCTACGAGCAGTACTTC.

This chain uses TRBV7-2 with TRBJ2-7; the match to TRBD1 covers 8 bases. CDR1 is SGHTA and CDR2 is FQGNSA in the germline V gene. The length of the CDR3 is 15 residues. V gave up 5 bases and J gave up 3 bases; unmatched junction bases: 9. This CDR3 is CASSPESGGFYEQYF. The CDR3 DNA reads TGTGCCAGCAGCCCCGAGTCAGGGGGCTTCTACGAGCAGTACTTC.

The chain uses TRBV7-8 and TRBJ1-5; the match to TRBD1 covers 9 bases. V lost 2 bases, J lost 5 bases, and 7 bases stayed unmatched. Germline V gives CDR1 SGHVS, CDR2 FQNEAQ. This CDR3 comprises 16 residues. CDR3: CASSLSGQGKDQPQHF. CDR3 nucleotide sequence: TGTGCCAGCAGCTTATCCGGACAGGGGAAGGATCAGCCCCAGCATTTT.

V is TRBV5-4 and J is TRBJ1-4; D may be TRBD1 (5 bases). Trimming removed 4 bases at V and 3 bases at J, with 19 bases between. This CDR3 is built from 17 residues. Germline V gene sequence: CDR1 SGHNT, CDR2 YYREEE (reference sequence). This chain's CDR3 is CASSRGTGGMSNEKLFF. CDR3 bases: TGTGCCAGCAGCCGTGGGACGGGCGGGATGTCTAATGAAAAACTGTTTTTT.

On this clone: The same CDR3 is also encoded by other DNA sequences in this sample. This chain joins TRBV18 and TRBJ1-2; D is possibly TRBD1 (5 bases). There are 13 residues in the CDR3. Germline assignment: CDR1 KGHSH and CDR2 LQKENI. Trimming cost V 2 bases and J 2 bases, with 6 bases left between them. The CDR3 region has the DNA TGTGCCAGCTCACCAGACAGCAACTATGGCTACACCTTC. As protein: CASSPDSNYGYTF.

The CDR3 bases are TGTGCCAGCAGCTTAATGGGCGGGGCGAAAGAGACCCAGTACTTC. Translating it yields CASSLMGGAKETQYF. The V call is TRBV7-8, the J call TRBJ2-5; TRBD2 is a possible D gene (6 bases). The germline gives CDR1 SGHVS, CDR2 FQNEAQ. The V gene lost 2 bases and the J gene lost 3 bases, with 13 bases spanning the gap. The CDR3 is made up of 15 amino acids.

V usage is TRBV19 and J usage is TRBJ1-4; 9 bases are shared with TRBD1. The germline CDR1 and CDR2 sequences are LNHDA and SQIVND (reference sequence). The CDR3 is made up of 19 amino acids. Trimming removed 10 bases from V and 0 bases from J; junction bases left unmatched: 18. The CDR3 region is CATSPMRGTGKATNEKLFF. The CDR3 DNA reads as TGTGCCACCTCCCCAATGAGGGGGACAGGGAAAGCAACTAATGAAAAACTGTTTTTT.